This TCR beta chain was recovered during a study of T cell changes during pregnancy in multiple sclerosis. Sequencing was performed with immunoSEQ multiplex PCR; in TCRdb, only in-frame clones are kept and a portion is missing. The sample includes about 34,000 clones, about 90% of them seen just once. This clone appeared a single time. The material sequenced was CD8+ T cells from peripheral blood mononuclear cells, taken in the third trimester of pregnancy. The receptor comes from a female donor with multiple sclerosis, enrolled in a pregnancy study.

Here the CDR3 DNA reads TGTGCCTGGTTAACAAACGGCTACACCTTC. This encodes CAWLTNGYTF. V gene TRBV30 combines with J gene TRBJ1-2; D remains ambiguous. Germline V gives CDR1 GTSNPN, CDR2 SVGIG (reference sequence). CDR3 length: 10 amino acids. V lost 5 bases to trimming and J lost 8 bases, with 9 bases between them.